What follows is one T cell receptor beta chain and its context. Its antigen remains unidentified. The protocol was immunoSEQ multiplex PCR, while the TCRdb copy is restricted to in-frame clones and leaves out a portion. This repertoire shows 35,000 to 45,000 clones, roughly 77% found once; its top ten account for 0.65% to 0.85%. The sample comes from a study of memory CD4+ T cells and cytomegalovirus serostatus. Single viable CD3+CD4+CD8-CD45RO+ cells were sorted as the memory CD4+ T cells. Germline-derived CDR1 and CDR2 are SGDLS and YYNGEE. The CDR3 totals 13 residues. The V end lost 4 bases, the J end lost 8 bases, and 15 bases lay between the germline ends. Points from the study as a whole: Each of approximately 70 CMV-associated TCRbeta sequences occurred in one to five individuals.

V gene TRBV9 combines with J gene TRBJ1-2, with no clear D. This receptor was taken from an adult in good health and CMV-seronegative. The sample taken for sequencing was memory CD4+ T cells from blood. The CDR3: CASSLLRSGGYTF. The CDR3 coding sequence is TGTGCCAGCAGCTTATTGCGGTCGGGAGGCTACACCTTC.